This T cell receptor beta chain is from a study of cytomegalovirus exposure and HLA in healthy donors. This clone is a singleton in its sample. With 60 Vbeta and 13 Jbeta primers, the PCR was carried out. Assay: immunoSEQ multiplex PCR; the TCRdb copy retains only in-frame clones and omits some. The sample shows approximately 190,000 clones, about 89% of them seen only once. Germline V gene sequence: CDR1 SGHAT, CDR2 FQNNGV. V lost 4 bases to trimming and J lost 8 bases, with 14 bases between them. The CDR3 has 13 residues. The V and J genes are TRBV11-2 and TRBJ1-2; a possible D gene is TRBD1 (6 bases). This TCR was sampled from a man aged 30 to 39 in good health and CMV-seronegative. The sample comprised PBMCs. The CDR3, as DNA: TGTGCCAGCAGCTCCGGACAGACCGACGGCTACACCTTC. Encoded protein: CASSSGQTDGYTF. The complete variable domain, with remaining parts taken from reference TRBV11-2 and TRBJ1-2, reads EAGVAQSPRYKIIEKRQSVAFWCNPISGHATLYWYQQILGQGPKLLIQFQNNGVVDDSQLPKDRFSAERLKGVDSTLKIQPAKLEDSAVYLCASSSGQTDGYTFGSGTRLTVV.